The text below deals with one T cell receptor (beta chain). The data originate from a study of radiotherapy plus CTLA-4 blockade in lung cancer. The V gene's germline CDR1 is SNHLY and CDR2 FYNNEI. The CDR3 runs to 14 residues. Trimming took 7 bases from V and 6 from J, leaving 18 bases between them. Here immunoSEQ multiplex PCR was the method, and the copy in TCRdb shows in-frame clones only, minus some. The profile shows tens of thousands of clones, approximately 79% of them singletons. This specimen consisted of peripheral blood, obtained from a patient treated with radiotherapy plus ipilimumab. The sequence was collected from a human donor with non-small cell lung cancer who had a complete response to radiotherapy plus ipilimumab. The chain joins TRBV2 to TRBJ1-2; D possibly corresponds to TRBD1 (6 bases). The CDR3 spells CASIGRDTGHGYTF. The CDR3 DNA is TGTGCCAGCATCGGACGGGACACCGGGCATGGCTACACCTTC.